Each of the 9 T cell receptor beta chains below was sequenced from the same sample in a study of T-cell reconstitution after alpha-beta-depleted transplantation in children. The authors prepared the TCRbeta library with unique molecular identifiers. MiXCR, applied by TCRdb to the PCR reads, yields one record per CDR3 protein. The sample yields approximately 420,000 distinct CDR3 sequences, roughly a tenth seen once. The specimen comprised PBMCs from the stem cell graft donor, sampled from the stem cell graft. Receptors were obtained from a human donor who donated a stem cell graft to a child with acute myeloid leukemia.

The chain recombines TRBV9 with TRBJ1-2, with 8 positions matching TRBD1. With 3 bases clipped from V and 8 bases from J, the junction kept 3 bases outside the gene matches. The CDR3 contains 12 residues. Per germline, CDR1 SGDLS and CDR2 YYNGEE. The CDR3, as DNA: TGTGCCAGCAGCGGAGACAGGGGCGGCTACACCTTC. This translates into CASSGDRGGYTF. The full variable domain, with the rest looked up from reference TRBV9 and TRBJ1-2, is DSGVTQTPKHLITATGQRVTLRCSPRSGDLSVYWYQQSLDQGLQFLIQYYNGEERAKGNILERFSAQQFPDLHSELNLSSLELGDSALYFCASSGDRGGYTFGSGTRLTVV.

V and J are TRBV10-3 and TRBJ2-7, with 9 bases fitting TRBD2. CDR3 size: 15 residues. The ends lost 2 bases at V and 7 bases at J; junction bases unmatched: 9. The germline gives CDR1 ENHRY, CDR2 SYGVKD. The CDR3 region has the DNA TGTGCCATCAGTGAGATGGCTAGCGGGGCGGAGGAGCAGTACTTC. This translates into CAISEMASGAEEQYF.

The gene calls are TRBV20-1 and TRBJ2-7, with TRBD1 matching 9 bases. CDR1 DFQATT and CDR2 SNEGSKA come from the germline V gene (reference sequence). This CDR3 contains 16 residues. The junction had 16 bases not matched to a gene; V was cut back by 6 bases and J by 4 bases. CDR3 region: CSAKGRSTGGWYEQYF. The CDR3, as DNA: TGCAGTGCCAAAGGAAGGTCCACAGGGGGCTGGTACGAGCAGTACTTC.

V and J are TRBV6-1 and TRBJ2-5, with D perhaps TRBD1 or TRBD2 (6 bases each). This CDR3 is built from 14 residues. The ends were cut back, 7 bases at V and 2 bases at J, with 14 bases in the middle. CDR1 MNHNS and CDR2 SASEGT come from the germline V gene. CDR3 coding DNA: TGTGCCAGCAACCGGGGGCCGGATCAAGAGACCCAGTACTTC. Protein: CASNRGPDQETQYF.

V is TRBV12-3 or TRBV12-4 and J is TRBJ2-1; D might be TRBD2 (6 bases). V lost 3 bases and J 5 bases, leaving 17 bases between the germline ends. The CDR3 spans 16 residues. This CDR3 reads CASSFGRPGGHNEQFF. The CDR3 nucleotides are TGTGCCAGCAGTTTCGGGCGGCCCGGGGGACACAATGAGCAGTTCTTC.

This clonotype came up many times. The chain is built from TRBV20-1 and TRBJ2-5, with 7 bases lining up with TRBD1. The CDR3 spans 13 residues. Germline CDR1 reads DFQATT; CDR2 reads SNEGSKA (reference sequence). V trimming: 4 bases; J trimming: 5 bases; junction bases outside the gene matches: 7. The CDR3, as DNA: TGCAGTGCTATTGACAGGGTGTTTGAGACCCAGTACTTC. It encodes CSAIDRVFETQYF.

CDR3 in amino acids: CASSVATREGQDEQFF. The CDR3 DNA follows: TGTGCCAGCAGCGTAGCTACTCGGGAGGGCCAGGATGAGCAGTTCTTC. J is TRBJ2-1 and V is TRBV9; 8 bases map to TRBD2. J was trimmed by 8 bases and V by 0 bases; bases with no gene match: 10. The CDR3 extends over 16 amino acids. The germline V gene encodes CDR1 SGDLS and CDR2 YYNGEE. The full variable domain, with the rest looked up from reference TRBV9 and TRBJ2-1, is DSGVTQTPKHLITATGQRVTLRCSPRSGDLSVYWYQQSLDQGLQFLIQYYNGEERAKGNILERFSAQQFPDLHSELNLSSLELGDSALYFCASSVATREGQDEQFFGPGTRLTVL.

CDR3 sequence reads: CASGQGFGETQYF. CDR3 sequence (DNA): TGTGCCAGCGGACAGGGTTTCGGGGAGACCCAGTACTTC. V is TRBV19 and J is TRBJ2-5; TRBD1 aligns across 8 bases. CDR1 LNHDA and CDR2 SQIVND come from the germline V gene (reference sequence). V lost 9 bases, J lost 5 bases, and 8 bases stayed unmatched. This CDR3 spans 13 amino acids.

In this sample, this clonotype turned up a few times. J is TRBJ2-6 and V is TRBV15; TRBD1 might be the D (5 bases). V was cut by 7 bases and J by 0 bases, with 10 bases left in between. The CDR3 sequence is 15 residues long. Germline CDR1 reads LNHNV; CDR2 reads YYDKDF (reference sequence). The CDR3 here is CATNNRSSGANVLTF. The CDR3 nucleotides are TGTGCCACCAATAACAGGAGCTCTGGGGCCAACGTCCTGACTTTC.